Here is one T cell receptor (beta chain) with its context. Its antigen remains unidentified. This record belongs to a study of graft-versus-host responses after intestinal transplantation. Study context: Anti-thymocyte globulin was used for induction in all recipients, who then took tacrolimus and steroids for approximately 3 years.

Points from the study as a whole: Allografts of patients with graft-donor T cell macrochimerism showed high graft-versus-host to host-versus-graft clone ratios. GvH clones surfaced in recipient marrow, some emerging earlier in ileum or blood.

Germline CDR1 reads MNHEY; CDR2 reads SMNVEV (reference sequence). There are 16 residues in the CDR3. V dropped 1 base and J dropped 2; count of bases not matched to a gene: 6. Clones were sequenced by immunoSEQ multiplex PCR, and TCRdb holds only the in-frame ones, with some missing. The table has about 89,000 clones, roughly 89% seen once. V gene TRBV27 combines with J gene TRBJ2-7; 9 bases map to TRBD1. The input for sequencing was unstimulated CD4+ T cells sorted from spleen or lymph node cells, taken before intestinal transplant. The sequence was collected from a human donor who received an intestinal transplant. Here the CDR3 reads CASSLYGDRDTYEQYF. The CDR3 DNA reads as TGTGCCAGCAGTTTATATGGGGACAGGGATACCTACGAGCAGTACTTC.